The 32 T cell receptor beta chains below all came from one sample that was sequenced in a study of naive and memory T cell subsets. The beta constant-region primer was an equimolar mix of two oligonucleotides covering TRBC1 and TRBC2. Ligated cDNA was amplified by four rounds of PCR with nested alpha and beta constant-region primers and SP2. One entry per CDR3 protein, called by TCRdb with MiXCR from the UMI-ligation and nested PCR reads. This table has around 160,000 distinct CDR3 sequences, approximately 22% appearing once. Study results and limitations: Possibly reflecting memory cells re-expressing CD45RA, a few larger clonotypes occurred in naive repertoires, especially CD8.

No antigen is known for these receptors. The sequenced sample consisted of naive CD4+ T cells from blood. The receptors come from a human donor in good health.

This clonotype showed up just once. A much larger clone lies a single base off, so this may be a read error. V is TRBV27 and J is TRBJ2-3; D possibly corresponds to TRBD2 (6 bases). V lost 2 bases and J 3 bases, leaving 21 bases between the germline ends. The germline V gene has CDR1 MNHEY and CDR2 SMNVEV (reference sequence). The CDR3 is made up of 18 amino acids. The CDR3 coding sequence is TGTGCCAGCAGTTTACCCAGCCCCGGACTAACGGGAACAGATACGCAGTATTTT. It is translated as CASSLPSPGLTGTDTQYF.

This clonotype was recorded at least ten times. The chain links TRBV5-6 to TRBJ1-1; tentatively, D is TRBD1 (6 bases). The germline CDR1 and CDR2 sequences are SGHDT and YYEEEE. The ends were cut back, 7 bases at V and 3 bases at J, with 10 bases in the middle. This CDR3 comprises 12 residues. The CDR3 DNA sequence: TGTGCCAGCCTACAGGGTTACACTGAAGCTTTCTTT. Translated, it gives CASLQGYTEAFF.

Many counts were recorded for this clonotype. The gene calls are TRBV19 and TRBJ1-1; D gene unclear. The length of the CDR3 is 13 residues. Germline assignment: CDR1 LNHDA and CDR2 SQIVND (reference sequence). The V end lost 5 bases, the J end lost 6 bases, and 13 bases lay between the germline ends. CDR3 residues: CASSLPGLAEAFF. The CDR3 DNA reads TGTGCCAGTAGTCTCCCGGGTCTAGCTGAAGCTTTCTTT.

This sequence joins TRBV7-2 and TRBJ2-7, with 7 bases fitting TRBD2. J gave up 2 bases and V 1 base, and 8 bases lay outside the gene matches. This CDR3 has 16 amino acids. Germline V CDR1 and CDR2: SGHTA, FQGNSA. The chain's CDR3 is CASSLGRLAAAYEQYF. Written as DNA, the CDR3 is TGTGCCAGCAGCTTAGGGCGGCTAGCGGCAGCCTACGAGCAGTACTTC.

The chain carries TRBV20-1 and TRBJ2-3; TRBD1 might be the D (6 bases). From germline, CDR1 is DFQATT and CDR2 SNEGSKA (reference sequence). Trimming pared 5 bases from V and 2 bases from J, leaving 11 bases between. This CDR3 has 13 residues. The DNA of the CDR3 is TGCAGTGCTTCGGACAGTTCCACAGATACGCAGTATTTT. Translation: CSASDSSTDTQYF.

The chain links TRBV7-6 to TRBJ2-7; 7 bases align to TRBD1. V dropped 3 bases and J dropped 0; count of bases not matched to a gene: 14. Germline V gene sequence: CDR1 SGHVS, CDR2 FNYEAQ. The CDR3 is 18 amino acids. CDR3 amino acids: CASSLGSAQGFSSYEQYF. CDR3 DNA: TGTGCCAGCAGCTTGGGTTCCGCACAGGGGTTTAGCTCCTACGAGCAGTACTTC.

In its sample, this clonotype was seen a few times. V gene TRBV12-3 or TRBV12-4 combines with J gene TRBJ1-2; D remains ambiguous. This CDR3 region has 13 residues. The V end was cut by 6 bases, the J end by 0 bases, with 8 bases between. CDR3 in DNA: TGTGCCAGCAGGAGGGTAGCTAACTATGGCTACACCTTC. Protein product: CASRRVANYGYTF.

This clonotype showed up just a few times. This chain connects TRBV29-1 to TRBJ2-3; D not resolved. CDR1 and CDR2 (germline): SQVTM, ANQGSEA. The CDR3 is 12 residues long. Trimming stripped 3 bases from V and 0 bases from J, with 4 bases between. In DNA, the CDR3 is TGCAGCGTTGAGTCTAGCACAGATACGCAGTATTTT. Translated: CSVESSTDTQYF.

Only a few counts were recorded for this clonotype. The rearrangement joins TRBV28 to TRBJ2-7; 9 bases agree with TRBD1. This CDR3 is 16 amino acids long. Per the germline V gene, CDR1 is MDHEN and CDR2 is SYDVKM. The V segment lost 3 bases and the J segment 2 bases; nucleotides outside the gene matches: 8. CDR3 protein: CASSFKTGGFAYEQYF. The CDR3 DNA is TGTGCCAGCAGTTTTAAGACAGGGGGGTTCGCCTACGAGCAGTACTTC.

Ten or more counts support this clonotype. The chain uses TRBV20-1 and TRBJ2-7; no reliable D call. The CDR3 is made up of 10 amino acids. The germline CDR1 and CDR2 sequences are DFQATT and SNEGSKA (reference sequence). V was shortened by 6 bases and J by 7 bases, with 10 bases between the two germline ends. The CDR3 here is CSANYQEQYF. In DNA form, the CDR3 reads TGCAGTGCCAACTACCAGGAGCAGTACTTC.

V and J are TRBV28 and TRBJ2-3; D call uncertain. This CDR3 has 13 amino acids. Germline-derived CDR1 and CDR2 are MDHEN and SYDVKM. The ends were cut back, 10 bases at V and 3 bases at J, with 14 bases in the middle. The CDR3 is CATDSKATDTQYF. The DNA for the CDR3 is TGTGCCACCGATAGCAAGGCGACAGATACGCAGTATTTT.

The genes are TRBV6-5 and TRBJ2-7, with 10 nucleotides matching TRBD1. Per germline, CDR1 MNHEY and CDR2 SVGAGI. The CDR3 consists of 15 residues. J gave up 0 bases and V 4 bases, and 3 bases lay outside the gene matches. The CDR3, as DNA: TGTGCCAGCAGTTCGGGACAGGGGCCCTCCTACGAGCAGTACTTC. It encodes CASSSGQGPSYEQYF.

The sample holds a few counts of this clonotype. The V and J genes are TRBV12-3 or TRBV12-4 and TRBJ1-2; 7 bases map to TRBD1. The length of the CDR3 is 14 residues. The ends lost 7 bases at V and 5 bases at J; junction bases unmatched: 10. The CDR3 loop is CASTTGEGIYGYTF. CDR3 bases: TGTGCCAGCACCACAGGGGAGGGTATTTATGGCTACACCTTC.

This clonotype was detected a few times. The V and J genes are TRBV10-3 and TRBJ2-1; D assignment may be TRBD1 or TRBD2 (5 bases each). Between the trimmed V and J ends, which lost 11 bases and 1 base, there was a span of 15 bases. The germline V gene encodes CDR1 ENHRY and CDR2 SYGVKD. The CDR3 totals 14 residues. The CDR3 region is CAGSGGGSYNEQFF. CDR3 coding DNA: TGTGCCGGCAGTGGTGGGGGATCCTACAATGAGCAGTTCTTC.

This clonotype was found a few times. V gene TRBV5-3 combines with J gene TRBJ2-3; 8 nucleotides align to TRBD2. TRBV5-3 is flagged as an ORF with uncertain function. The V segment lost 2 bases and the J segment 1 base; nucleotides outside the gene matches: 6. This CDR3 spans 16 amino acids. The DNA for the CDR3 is TGTGCCAGAAGCTTCGGGAGGGCCTCCTGCACAGATACGCAGTATTTT. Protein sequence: CARSFGRASCTDTQYF.

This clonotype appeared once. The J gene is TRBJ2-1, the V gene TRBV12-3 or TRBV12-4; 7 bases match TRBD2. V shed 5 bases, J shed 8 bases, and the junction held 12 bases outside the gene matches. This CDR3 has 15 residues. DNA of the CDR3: TGTGCCAGCAGTCTGGGCCTAGCGGTTAGCGATGAGCAGTTCTTC. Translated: CASSLGLAVSDEQFF.

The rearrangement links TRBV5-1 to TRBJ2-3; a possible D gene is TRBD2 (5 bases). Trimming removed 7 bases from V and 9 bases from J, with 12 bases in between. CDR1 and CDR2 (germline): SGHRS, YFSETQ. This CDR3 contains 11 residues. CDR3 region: CASSGSVTQYF. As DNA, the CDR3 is TGCGCCAGCTCGGGGTCAGTGACGCAGTATTTT.

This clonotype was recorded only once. The CDR3 loop reads CASSLWGGRLGNEQFF. CDR3 nucleotides: TGTGCCAGCAGCTTGTGGGGGGGTCGCCTAGGCAATGAGCAGTTCTTC. This chain uses TRBV5-5 with TRBJ2-1, with TRBD2 identical over 7 bases. CDR3 length: 16 residues. The germline CDR1 and CDR2 sequences are SGHKS and YYEKEE (reference sequence). Germline trimming cut 1 base from V and 6 bases from J; bases unmatched to any gene: 10.

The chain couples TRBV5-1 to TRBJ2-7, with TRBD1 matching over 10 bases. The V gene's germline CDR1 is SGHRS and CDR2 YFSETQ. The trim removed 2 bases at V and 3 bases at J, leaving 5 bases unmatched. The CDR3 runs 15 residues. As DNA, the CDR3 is TGCGCCAGCAGCTTAAGCGGGGACAGGGGCTACGAGCAGTACTTC. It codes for CASSLSGDRGYEQYF.

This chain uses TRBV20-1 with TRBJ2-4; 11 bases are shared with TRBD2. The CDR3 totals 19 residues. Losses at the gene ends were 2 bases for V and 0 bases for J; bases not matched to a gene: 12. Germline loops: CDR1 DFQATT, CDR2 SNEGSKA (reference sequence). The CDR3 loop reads CSARRTSGRGVLAKNIQYF. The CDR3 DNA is TGCAGTGCTAGACGAACTAGCGGGAGAGGGGTGCTAGCCAAAAACATTCAGTACTTC.

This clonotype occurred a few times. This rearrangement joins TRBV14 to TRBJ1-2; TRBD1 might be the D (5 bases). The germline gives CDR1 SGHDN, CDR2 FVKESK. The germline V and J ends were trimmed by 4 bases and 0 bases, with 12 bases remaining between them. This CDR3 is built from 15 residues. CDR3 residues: CASSRNRRSNYGYTF. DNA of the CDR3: TGTGCCAGCAGCCGGAACAGGAGATCTAACTATGGCTACACCTTC.

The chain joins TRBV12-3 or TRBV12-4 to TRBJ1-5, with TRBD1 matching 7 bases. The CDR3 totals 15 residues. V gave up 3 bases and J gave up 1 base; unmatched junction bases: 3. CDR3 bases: TGTGCCAGCAGTTTGGAACAGGGGAGCAATCAGCCCCAGCATTTT. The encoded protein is CASSLEQGSNQPQHF.

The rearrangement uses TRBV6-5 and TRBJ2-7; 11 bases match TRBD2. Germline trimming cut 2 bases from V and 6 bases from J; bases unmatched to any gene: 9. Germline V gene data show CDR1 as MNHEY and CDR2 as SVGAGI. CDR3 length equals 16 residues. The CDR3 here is CASSYGTGTSGSEQYF. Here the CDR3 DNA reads TGTGCCAGCAGTTACGGTACCGGGACTAGCGGCTCCGAGCAGTACTTC.

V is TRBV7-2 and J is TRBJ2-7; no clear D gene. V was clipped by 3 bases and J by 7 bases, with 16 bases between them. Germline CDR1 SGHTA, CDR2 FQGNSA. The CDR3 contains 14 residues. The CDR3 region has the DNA TGTGCCAGCAGCTTTTCCGGGCCCTATGGGGAGCAGTACTTC. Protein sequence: CASSFSGPYGEQYF.

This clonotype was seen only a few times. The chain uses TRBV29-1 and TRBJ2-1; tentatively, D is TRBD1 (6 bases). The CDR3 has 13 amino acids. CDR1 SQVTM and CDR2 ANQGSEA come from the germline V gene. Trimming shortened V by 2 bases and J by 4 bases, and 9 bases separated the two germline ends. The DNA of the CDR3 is TGCAGCGTTGAAAGGGACACGTACAATGAGCAGTTCTTC. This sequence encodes CSVERDTYNEQFF.

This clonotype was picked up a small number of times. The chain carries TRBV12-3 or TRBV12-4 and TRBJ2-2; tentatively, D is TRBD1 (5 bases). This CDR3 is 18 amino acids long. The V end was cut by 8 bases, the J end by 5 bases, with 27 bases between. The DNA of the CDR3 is TGTGCCAGCTTTTCAGGTTCCATGAGACAGAAAGGGACCGGGGAGCTGTTTTTT. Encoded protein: CASFSGSMRQKGTGELFF.

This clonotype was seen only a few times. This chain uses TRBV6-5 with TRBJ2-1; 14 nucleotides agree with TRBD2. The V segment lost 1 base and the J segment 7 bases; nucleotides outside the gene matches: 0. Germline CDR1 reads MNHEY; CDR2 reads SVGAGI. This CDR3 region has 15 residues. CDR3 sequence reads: CASSYWTSGRNEQFF. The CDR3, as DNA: TGTGCCAGCAGTTACTGGACTAGCGGGAGGAATGAGCAGTTCTTC.

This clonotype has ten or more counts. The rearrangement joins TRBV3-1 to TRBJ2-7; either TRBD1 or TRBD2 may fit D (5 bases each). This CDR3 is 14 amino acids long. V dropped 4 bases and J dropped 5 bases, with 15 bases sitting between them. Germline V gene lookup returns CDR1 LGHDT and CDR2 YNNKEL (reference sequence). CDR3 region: CASSRAGTVNEQYF. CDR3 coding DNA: TGTGCCAGCAGCCGGGCAGGGACGGTCAACGAGCAGTACTTC.

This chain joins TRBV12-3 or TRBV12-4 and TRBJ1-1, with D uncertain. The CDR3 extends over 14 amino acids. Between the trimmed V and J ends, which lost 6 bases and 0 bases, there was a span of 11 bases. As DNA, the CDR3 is TGTGCCAGCAGGGGAGCGTCGATGAACACTGAAGCTTTCTTT. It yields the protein CASRGASMNTEAFF.

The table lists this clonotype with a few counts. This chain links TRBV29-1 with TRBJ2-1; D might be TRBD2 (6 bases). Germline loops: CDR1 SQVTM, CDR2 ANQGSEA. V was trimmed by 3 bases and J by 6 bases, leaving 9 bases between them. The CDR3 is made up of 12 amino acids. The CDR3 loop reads CSVDVAANEQFF. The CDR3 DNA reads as TGCAGCGTTGATGTAGCGGCCAATGAGCAGTTCTTC.

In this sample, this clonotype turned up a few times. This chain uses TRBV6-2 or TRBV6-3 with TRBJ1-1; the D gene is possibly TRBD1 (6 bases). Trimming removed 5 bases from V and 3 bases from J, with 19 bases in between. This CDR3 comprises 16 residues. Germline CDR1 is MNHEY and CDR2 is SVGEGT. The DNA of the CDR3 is TGTGCCAGCAGTCAACAACCGGGACACCGATACACTGAAGCTTTCTTT. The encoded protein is CASSQQPGHRYTEAFF.

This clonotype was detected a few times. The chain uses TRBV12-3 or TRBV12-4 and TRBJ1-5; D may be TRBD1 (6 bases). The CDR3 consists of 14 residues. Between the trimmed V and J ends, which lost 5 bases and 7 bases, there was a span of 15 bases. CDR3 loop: CASSTQGSSQPQHF. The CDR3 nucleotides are TGTGCCAGCAGTACACAGGGTTCAAGCCAGCCCCAGCATTTT.